This T cell receptor beta chain was recorded in a study of shared clonotypes between healthy human individuals (dated by TCRdb to about 2020). For the study in its entirety: The cohort included a few men and a couple of women between 18 and 49 years of age. To estimate repertoire size and how much clonotypes are shared between individuals, the study performed deep sequencing of blood TCR repertoires from about 5 healthy adults. Per donor, three plates each were used for CD4 naive and CD4 memory, two for CD8 naive, and one for CD8 memory. Different laboratories and diverse techniques were used to prepare libraries and sequence TCR repertoires, to increase sequencing depth and limit assay-specific biases. Per donor, leukapheresis produced somewhere between about 0.94 and 10 billion PBMCs. The paper's findings and limits, for the study overall: About 5% of naive CD4, around 3.5% of naive CD8, about 2.4% of memory CD4, and around 0.42% of memory CD8 clonotypes were shared across several donors. Pairwise subsampling indicated that sequencing depth was expected to affect the degree of clonotype sharing among donors. Compared with non-shared clonotypes, clonotypes shared by all four sorted-subset donors had higher generation probabilities. Incomplete sequencing was indicated by rarefaction of sorted-subset datasets, despite the large sequencing depth. The genetic and exposure-history diversity represented was limited by the small number of donors. Sampling was restricted to blood, and TCR repertoires in tissues likely differ from the TCR repertoires found in blood. Larger estimated clonotype richness was generally found for naive subsets than for memory subsets.

The donors were healthy, HIV-negative adults who had no recently reported acute infections or vaccinations. All donors were Caucasian adults living in Nashville, Tennessee, USA. CD4+ T cells were enriched through magnetic negative selection, after which naive cells were positively selected on CD45RA and the remaining negative fraction served as the memory subset. Blood was collected by leukapheresis, and PBMCs were isolated by Ficoll-Histopaque density gradient centrifugation and then cryopreserved in liquid nitrogen vapor phase. Analytical flow cytometry was used to check the purity and quantity of every magnetically sorted T cell population. From each sorted fraction, genomic DNA was isolated and quantified by UV absorbance on a Nanodrop 2000c. To note about this clone: Its antigen is currently not known. Base qualities were left out, and no much larger clone turns up one base away.

Using the deep immunoSEQ assay, multiplex PCR amplified TCR CDR3 regions from genomic DNA. Extracted genomic DNA from each cell subset was distributed evenly across all wells of several immunoSEQ 96-well plates, and each plate was treated as a replicate. For sorted subsets, about 200 ng genomic DNA, equal to some 28,000 T cell genomes, was loaded into each replicate PCR. Purified libraries were quantified with a Qubit 3.0 fluorometer, sized on a Bioanalyzer 2100, and re-quantified with the KAPA Library Quantification kit. Every immunoSEQ 96-well plate was sequenced on a separate single-read 150-cycle Illumina NextSeq 550 flow cell. The original pipeline was this. The immunoSEQ output contained only junctional sequences without quality scores, so filtering could not match that applied to full-length reads. Sequences were annotated with PyIR, a Python wrapper for IgBLAST v1.9, and V/J genes and CDR3 were assigned using IMGT germline references. Reads were filtered out if the reads had weak V/J assignments (E-value above 1e-6), no CDR3, stop codons, out-of-frame junctions, or ambiguous translated residues. A V3J clonotype was defined by an identical inferred V gene, J gene, and CDR3 amino acid sequence. Percentage overlap between repertoires was computed as shared unique clonotypes divided by the size of the smaller repertoire. Richness of each repertoire was evaluated using RTK rarefaction, the Chao1 estimator, and Recon v2.1 estimates of unobserved clonotypes. Generation probabilities were computed with OLGA for all TCRbeta clonotypes obtained by the gDNA method from a few donors. TCRdb stores this immuneACCESS table with in-frame sequences only. Part of the clones is absent; in the studies checked, under half of the shortfall reflects unresolved V genes, and no reason is known for the rest. V, J and clone size reflect that table, while D and trimming were determined from the DNA. This sample has about 640,000 clones in its table, and 72% of those were observed once. The ten largest clones represent around 1.8% of the sample.

Taken from cysteine to phenylalanine, the CDR3 has 14 residues. Solely the CDR3 DNA is kept, with 42 bases framed from the first base. CDR1 and CDR2 (MNHEY, SMNVEV) derive from the germline V gene (reference sequence). The trim is 5 bases for V and 1 base for J, with a gap of 11 bases between the germline ends. Sequencing was carried out using memory CD4+ T cells sorted from blood. The cell subset or site label here, explained by the study, means: CD45RA-negative fraction. This clonotype was obtained from a woman aged 30 to 39 in good health. In this chain, TRBV27 is recombined with TRBJ1-1, with the D gene call left open. DNA sequence: TGTGCCAGCAGTCCCAACCGGGGGAACACTGAAGCTTTCTTT. This codes for CASSPNRGNTEAFF.